The 16 T cell receptor beta chains in this list originate from one sample, sequenced in a study of blood T cells in healthy people across ages. The authors ran a second PCR of roughly 6 to 12 cycles using a sample-barcoded 5' primer and a J-beta primer mix. TCRdb used MiXCR to reprocess the 5' RACE reads, holding one entry per CDR3 protein. The table has about 1.6 million distinct CDR3 sequences, about 31% seen once. Sequencing input: blood. The receptors were gathered from a woman in her twenties or thirties in good health.

This clonotype was recorded a few times. The chain employs TRBV13 and TRBJ2-1; 9 positions match TRBD2. CDR3 size: 17 residues. Losses at the gene ends were 5 bases for V and 2 bases for J; bases not matched to a gene: 10. CDR1 PRHDT and CDR2 FYEKMQ come from the germline V gene (reference sequence). The CDR3 spells CASSPRGAGGPYNEQFF. The CDR3 nucleotides are TGTGCCAGCAGCCCTCGGGGAGCGGGAGGCCCCTACAATGAGCAGTTCTTC. Supplemented by reference TRBV13 and TRBJ2-1, the full variable domain reads AAGVIQSPRHLIKEKRETATLKCYPIPRHDTVYWYQQGPGQDPQFLISFYEKMQSDKGSIPDRFSAQQFSDYHSELNMSSLELGDSALYFCASSPRGAGGPYNEQFFGPGTRLTVL.

The chain joins TRBV10-3 to TRBJ2-7, with 9 bases that match TRBD2. J was trimmed by 3 bases and V by 6 bases; bases with no gene match: 3. Germline V gene lookup returns CDR1 ENHRY and CDR2 SYGVKD. The CDR3 is 13 residues long. DNA for the CDR3: TGTGCCATCAGGGCTAGCGGGATCTACGAGCAGTACTTC. This gives the protein CAIRASGIYEQYF.

The chain uses TRBV12-3 or TRBV12-4 and TRBJ1-2; weak D call: TRBD1 (5 bases). V was shortened by 5 bases and J by 8 bases, with 18 bases between the two germline ends. The CDR3 runs to 14 residues. CDR3 coding DNA: TGTGCCAGCAGTCCGGGGCCGGGTGCGCACGGCTACACCTTC. Translated, it gives CASSPGPGAHGYTF.

This chain uses TRBV15 with TRBJ2-6; D might be TRBD1 or TRBD2, each matching 5 bases. Deletions cut 0 bases from V and 0 bases from J, with 6 bases between. In germline, CDR1 is LNHNV, CDR2 YYDKDF (reference sequence). The CDR3 sequence is 16 residues long. The CDR3 reads CATSREGDSGANVLTF. The DNA for the CDR3 is TGTGCCACCAGCAGAGAGGGGGACTCTGGGGCCAACGTCCTGACTTTC.

This clonotype was counted many times. The chain employs TRBV29-1 and TRBJ2-7; a possible D gene is TRBD1 (5 bases). The CDR3 is 13 residues long. V was clipped by 7 bases and J by 1 base, with 14 bases between them. In germline, CDR1 is SQVTM, CDR2 ANQGSEA. The CDR3 DNA reads TGCAGCGCCTTGACAGCGCGTTCCTACGAGCAGTACTTC. Amino acid sequence: CSALTARSYEQYF.

Written as DNA, the CDR3 is TGTGCCAGCAGTGACCGGGACACGGAAAACTATGGCTACACCTTC. Translation: CASSDRDTENYGYTF. This rearrangement joins TRBV2 to TRBJ1-2; TRBD1 might be the D (6 bases). The germline gives CDR1 SNHLY, CDR2 FYNNEI. The CDR3 length is 15 residues. The V gene lost 3 bases and the J gene lost 2 bases, with 13 bases spanning the gap.

This clonotype was seen a handful of times. The CDR3 region is CSAVSSGSSYNEQFF. CDR3 DNA: TGCAGTGCGGTTTCTAGCGGGAGTTCCTACAATGAGCAGTTCTTC. V is TRBV20-1 and J is TRBJ2-1, with 10 bases fitting TRBD2. This CDR3 region has 15 residues. V was clipped by 6 bases and J by 1 base; unmatched bases: 6. Germline assignment: CDR1 DFQATT and CDR2 SNEGSKA (reference sequence).

This sequence joins TRBV12-3 or TRBV12-4 and TRBJ2-7; D is perhaps TRBD1 (6 bases). The CDR3 totals 13 residues. The germline V and J ends were trimmed by 6 bases and 4 bases, with 13 bases remaining between them. The CDR3 DNA reads TGTGCCAGCAGCAGAATACAGGGTTACGAGCAGTACTTC. Its protein is CASSRIQGYEQYF.

This clonotype was found a few times. The V call is TRBV6-2 or TRBV6-3, the J call TRBJ1-4; D unresolved. Germline CDR1 reads MNHEY; CDR2 reads SVGEGT. The CDR3 is made up of 14 amino acids. The V end lost 6 bases, the J end lost 7 bases, and 15 bases lay between the germline ends. The DNA of the CDR3 is TGTGCCAGCAGCTCCGGGCCCCTGGGTGAAAAACTGTTTTTT. Translation gives CASSSGPLGEKLFF.

About this clonotype itself: One junction end disagrees with the germline gene, perhaps due to a read error. This chain joins TRBV7-2 and TRBJ1-5; D is unclear. The CDR3 is made up of 16 amino acids. Germline lookup yields CDR1 SGHTA and CDR2 FQGNSA. The DNA of the CDR3 is TGTGTCAGCAGCGCAGACGGGGATGTGAGCAATCAGCCCCAGCATTTT. Its translation: CVSSADGDVSNQPQHF.

This clonotype was found a few times. The J gene is TRBJ2-5, the V gene TRBV5-1; maybe TRBD1 (5 bases). CDR1 is SGHRS and CDR2 is YFSETQ in the germline V gene. CDR3 length: 14 residues. The ends were cut back, 0 bases at V and 4 bases at J, with 10 bases in the middle. The CDR3 region is CASSLGGSLETQYF. CDR3 nucleotide sequence: TGCGCCAGCAGCTTGGGGGGCAGTTTAGAGACCCAGTACTTC.

As for this clonotype: Mismatch with germline at one junction end may stem from a read error. The V gene is TRBV30, the J gene TRBJ2-3, with 9 bases lining up with TRBD2. Germline assignment: CDR1 GTSNPN and CDR2 SVGIG (reference sequence). This CDR3 is 15 amino acids long. The CDR3 here is CVWSDLAGNTDTQYF. For the CDR3, the DNA is TGTGTCTGGAGTGACCTAGCGGGAAACACAGATACGCAGTATTTT.

The V gene is TRBV12-3 or TRBV12-4, the J gene TRBJ1-6; D gene unclear. This CDR3 has 14 residues. V lost 3 bases and J 8 bases, leaving 11 bases between the germline ends. CDR3 amino acids: CASSFVGHDSPLHF. CDR3 DNA sequence: TGTGCCAGCAGTTTTGTCGGTCACGATTCACCCCTCCACTTT.

CDR3 sequence: CASQAGASGGETQYF. The CDR3 DNA reads as TGTGCCAGCCAGGCTGGGGCTAGCGGGGGAGAGACCCAGTACTTC. The J gene is TRBJ2-5, the V gene TRBV13, with 10 bases that match TRBD2. This CDR3 is 15 amino acids long. V was pared by 8 bases and J by 4 bases, with 10 bases of the junction left unmatched. The germline CDR1 and CDR2 sequences are PRHDT and FYEKMQ (reference sequence).

This chain connects TRBV28 to TRBJ2-7, with 7 bases fitting TRBD1. V shed 5 bases and J 6 bases; nucleotides not matched to a gene: 7. CDR3 length: 13 amino acids. Looked up from germline, CDR1 is MDHEN and CDR2 is SYDVKM. CDR3 DNA: TGTGCCAGCAGTGGGGACAGATCCCGCGAGCAGTACTTC. Translating gives CASSGDRSREQYF.

In its sample, this clonotype was seen a few times. The chain combines TRBV27 with TRBJ2-3, with 16 bases fitting TRBD2. The CDR3 contains 14 residues. Unmatched junction bases numbered 0, after V lost 6 bases and J lost 6 bases. CDR1 and CDR2 from the germline V gene are MNHEY and SMNVEV (reference sequence). CDR3 DNA sequence: TGTGCCAGCAGGGGACTAGCGGGAGGGGATACGCAGTATTTT. It yields the protein CASRGLAGGDTQYF.